These 13 T cell receptor beta chains share one sample of origin, sequenced in a study of T cells in Graves' hyperthyroidism and ophthalmopathy. Authors of the study amplified TCR beta CDR3 regions from RNA transcripts. First-round RT-PCR with HTBI primers amplified the TCR CDR3 region. TCRdb re-derived calls from the multiplex PCR reads in MiXCR, one entry per CDR3 protein. The data show 550,000 to 650,000 distinct CDR3 sequences, with around 15% seen just once and approximately 15% held by the top ten. The sequencing input was blood. The receptors were sampled from a woman between 40 and 55 years old with Graves' hyperthyroidism.

This clonotype was seen at least ten times. The chain recombines TRBV11-2 with TRBJ2-7; D is undetermined. This CDR3 has 14 residues. V was trimmed by 1 base and J by 3 bases, leaving 10 bases between them. The V gene's germline CDR1 is SGHAT and CDR2 FQNNGV. DNA of the CDR3: TGTGCCAGCAGCTTAGTTTCGGGCGGCTACGAGCAGTACTTC. Translation: CASSLVSGGYEQYF.

Note on this clonotype: This may come from a read error, since a much larger clone is one base off. The V and J genes are TRBV18 and TRBJ1-2; D is unclear. The CDR3 runs to 13 residues. From germline, CDR1 is KGHSH and CDR2 LQKENI. CDR3 bases: TGTGCCAGCTCACCAGACGTAAACTATAGCTACACCTTC. Encoded protein: CASSPDVNYSYTF.

This clonotype was counted many times. This sequence joins TRBV28 and TRBJ2-7, with TRBD2 identical over 10 bases. The CDR3 loop spans 15 amino acids. J was trimmed by 2 bases and V by 4 bases; bases with no gene match: 5. Per the germline V gene, CDR1 is MDHEN and CDR2 is SYDVKM. CDR3 protein: CASSSSGTSAYEQYF. CDR3 coding DNA: TGTGCCAGCAGTTCTTCCGGGACTAGCGCCTACGAGCAGTACTTC.

Concerning this clonotype itself: Just one base apart from a much larger clone, this may be a read error. V is TRBV6-1 and J is TRBJ2-7; tentatively, D is TRBD2 (5 bases). Trimming shortened V by 6 bases and J by 6 bases, and 18 bases separated the two germline ends. The CDR3 length is 14 residues. From germline, CDR1 is MNHNS and CDR2 SASEGT. The CDR3 protein is CASRPTEGGGEQYF. CDR3 bases: TGTGCCAGCAGACCTACAGAGGGCGGAGGCGAGCAGTACTTC.

In this sample, this clonotype turned up many times. The chain is built from TRBV6-1 and TRBJ1-1, with 9 bases identical to TRBD1. Germline trimming cut 5 bases from V and 4 bases from J; bases unmatched to any gene: 8. Germline V gene lookup returns CDR1 MNHNS and CDR2 SASEGT. The CDR3 length is 15 residues. The CDR3 sequence: CASSFRQGVGTEAFF. CDR3 DNA: TGTGCCAGCAGTTTTAGACAGGGGGTGGGCACTGAAGCTTTCTTT.

The table lists this clonotype with many counts. V gene TRBV6-1 combines with J gene TRBJ1-3; D unresolved. Trimming left V 7 bases short and J 0 bases short, with 16 bases between. CDR3 size: 16 residues. The V gene's germline CDR1 is MNHNS and CDR2 SASEGT. CDR3 sequence reads: CASNMHRESSGNTIYF. In DNA form, the CDR3 reads TGTGCCAGCAACATGCACCGGGAGAGCTCTGGAAACACCATATATTTT.

The sample holds a few counts of this clonotype. The gene calls are TRBV24-1 and TRBJ1-2; D remains unclear. The germline V gene encodes CDR1 KGHDR and CDR2 SFDVKD. The length of the CDR3 is 16 residues. The V end lost 3 bases, the J end lost 4 bases, and 17 bases lay between the germline ends. CDR3 nucleotides: TGTGCCACCAGTGATCCTACCTCGGATGATGGCTATGGCTACACCTTC. Its protein is CATSDPTSDDGYGYTF.

This clonotype was counted a few times. The chain couples TRBV28 to TRBJ1-4; D may be TRBD1 (6 bases). Looked up from germline, CDR1 is MDHEN and CDR2 is SYDVKM. The CDR3 has 13 residues. Trimming removed 10 bases from V and 7 bases from J, with 16 bases in between. In DNA, the CDR3 is TGTGCCATCGGAGGGGGGGCGGGTGAAAAACTGTTTTTT. This sequence encodes CAIGGGAGEKLFF.

This clonotype was counted ten times or more. This chain uses TRBV5-5 with TRBJ1-1, with D maybe TRBD1 (5 bases). Trimming removed 4 bases from V and 1 base from J, with 14 bases in between. The CDR3 contains 15 residues. CDR1 is SGHKS and CDR2 is YYEKEE in the germline V gene (reference sequence). The CDR3 loop reads CASSPRPGTNTEAFF. DNA of the CDR3: TGTGCCAGCAGCCCTAGACCAGGGACGAACACTGAAGCTTTCTTT.

This clonotype has a handful of counts. The J gene is TRBJ1-3, the V gene TRBV5-1; D possibly corresponds to TRBD1 (5 bases). Germline lookup yields CDR1 SGHRS and CDR2 YFSETQ. This CDR3 has 14 amino acids. Trimming cost V 4 bases and J 1 base, with 9 bases left between them. CDR3: CASSQQESGNTIYF. For the CDR3, the DNA is TGCGCCAGCAGCCAACAGGAATCTGGAAACACCATATATTTT.

This clonotype has more than one count but fewer than ten. The rearrangement joins TRBV29-1 to TRBJ2-3, with TRBD2 matching over 9 bases. Germline CDR1 reads SQVTM; CDR2 reads ANQGSEA. The length of the CDR3 is 13 residues. V dropped 7 bases and J dropped 7; count of bases not matched to a gene: 9. The CDR3 DNA is TGCAGCGGGGGTCTAGCGGGGTTGAATACGCAGTATTTT. It codes for CSGGLAGLNTQYF.

This clonotype has at least ten counts. The V call is TRBV28, the J call TRBJ1-4; D is undetermined. Trimming cost V 10 bases and J 5 bases, with 5 bases left between them. This CDR3 has 10 residues. CDR1 and CDR2 (germline): MDHEN, SYDVKM. CDR3 coding DNA: TGTGCCACCGCAAATGAAAAACTGTTTTTT. This translates into CATANEKLFF.

Remarks on this clonotype: A much larger clone differs from this one at a single base, so this may be a read error. The chain carries TRBV20-1 and TRBJ2-1; no definite D call. Trimming left V 0 bases short and J 1 base short, with 7 bases between. This CDR3 is 14 amino acids long. Germline V gives CDR1 DFQATT, CDR2 SNEGSKA (reference sequence). Written as DNA, the CDR3 is TGCAGTGCTAGAGATGATGGGTCCTACAATGAGCAGTTCTTC. Residues: CSARDDGSYNEQFF.